The clone carrying this TCR beta chain came up a few times. The entry originates in a study of blood T cell repertoires in COVID-19. The overall study: Collection of acute and convalescent COVID-19 samples took place in the United States, Italy and Spain. From T cells, B-cell-depleted T cells, or PBMCs came the material, which was cDNA or gDNA.

As handled by the study authors: For nucleated cells, counts were estimated from reference gene primer amplification. Libraries were prepared by immunoSEQ multiplex PCR; TCRdb keeps only in-frame clonotypes and omits some of them. V and J calls plus clone size are reproduced from that table; the DNA served to infer D and trimming. Here the sample spans 200,000 or so clones, roughly four fifths being singletons. Sequenced input: peripheral blood. The receptor's source is a woman under 40 with acute or convalescent COVID-19.

CDR3 amino acids: CASSSRWNTEAFF. For the CDR3, the DNA is TGTGCCAGCAGCTCTAGGTGGAACACTGAAGCTTTCTTT. The rearrangement links TRBV7-8 to TRBJ1-1; D call uncertain. In germline, CDR1 is SGHVS, CDR2 FQNEAQ. The CDR3 totals 13 residues. Deletions cut 4 bases from V and 1 base from J, with 7 bases between.